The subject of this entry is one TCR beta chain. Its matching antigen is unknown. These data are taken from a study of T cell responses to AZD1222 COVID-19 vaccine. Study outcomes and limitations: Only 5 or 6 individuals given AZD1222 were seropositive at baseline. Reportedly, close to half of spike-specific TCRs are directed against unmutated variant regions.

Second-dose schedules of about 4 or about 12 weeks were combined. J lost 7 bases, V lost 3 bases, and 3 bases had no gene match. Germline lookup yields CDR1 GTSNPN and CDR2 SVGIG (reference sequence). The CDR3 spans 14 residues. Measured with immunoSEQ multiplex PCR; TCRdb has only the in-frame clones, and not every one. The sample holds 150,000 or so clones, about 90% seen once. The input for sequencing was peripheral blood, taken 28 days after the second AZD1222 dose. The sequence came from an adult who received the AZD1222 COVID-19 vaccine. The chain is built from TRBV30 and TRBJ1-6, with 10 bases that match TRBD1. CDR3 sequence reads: CAWSSGQGNSPLHF. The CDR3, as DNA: TGTGCCTGGAGCTCGGGACAGGGGAATTCACCCCTCCACTTT.